This TCR beta chain stems from a study of cytomegalovirus exposure and HLA in healthy donors. Study-wide background: Within an early data release were 80 million to 90 million unique TCRs drawn from HLA-typed donors.

V trimming: 6 bases; J trimming: 2 bases; junction bases outside the gene matches: 4. This CDR3 is 15 amino acids long. Germline V gene data show CDR1 as SGDLS and CDR2 as YYNGEE. The PCR used 60 Vbeta and 13 Jbeta primers. Generated by immunoSEQ multiplex PCR, the TCRdb table keeps only in-frame clones and is missing some. Of tens of thousands of clones listed, 75% to 80% are singletons. The TCR was taken from a young man in good health and CMV-seronegative. Specimen: PBMCs. The genes are TRBV9 and TRBJ2-3; TRBD2 matches 12 bases. DNA of the CDR3: TGTGCCAGCACATCTAGCGGGAGGGTCACAGATACGCAGTATTTT. Translating gives CASTSSGRVTDTQYF.